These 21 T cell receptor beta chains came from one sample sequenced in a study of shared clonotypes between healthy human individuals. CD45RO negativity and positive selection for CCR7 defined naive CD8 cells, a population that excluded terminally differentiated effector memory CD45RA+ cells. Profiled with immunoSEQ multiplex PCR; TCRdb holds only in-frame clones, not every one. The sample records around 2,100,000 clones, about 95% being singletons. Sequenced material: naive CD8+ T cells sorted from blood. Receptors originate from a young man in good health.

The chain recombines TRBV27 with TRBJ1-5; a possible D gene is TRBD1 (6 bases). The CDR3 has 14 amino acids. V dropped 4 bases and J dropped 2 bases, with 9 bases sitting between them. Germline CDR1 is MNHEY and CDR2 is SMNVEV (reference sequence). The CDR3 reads CASSSEGGNQPQHF. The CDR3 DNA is TGTGCCAGCAGTTCGGAGGGGGGCAATCAGCCCCAGCATTTT.

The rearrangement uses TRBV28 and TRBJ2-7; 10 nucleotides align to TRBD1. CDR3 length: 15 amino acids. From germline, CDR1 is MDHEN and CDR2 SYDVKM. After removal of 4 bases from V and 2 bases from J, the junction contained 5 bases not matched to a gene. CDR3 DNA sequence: TGTGCCAGCAGTTACGACAGGGGGCAGGCCTACGAGCAGTACTTC. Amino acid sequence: CASSYDRGQAYEQYF.

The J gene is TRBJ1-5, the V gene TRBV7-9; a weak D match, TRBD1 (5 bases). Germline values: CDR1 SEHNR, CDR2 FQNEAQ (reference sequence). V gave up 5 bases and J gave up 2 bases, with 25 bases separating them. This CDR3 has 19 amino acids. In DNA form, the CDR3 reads TGTGCCAGCAGCCCGCGTCGTTGGCCAAATAAGGGACGCAATCAGCCCCAGCATTTT. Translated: CASSPRRWPNKGRNQPQHF.

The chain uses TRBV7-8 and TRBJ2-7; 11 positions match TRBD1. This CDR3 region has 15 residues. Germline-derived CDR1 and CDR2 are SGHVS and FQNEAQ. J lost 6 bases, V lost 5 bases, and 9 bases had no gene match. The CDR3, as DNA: TGTGCCAGCAGCGCCCCGGGACAGGGGGTTAGCGAGCAGTACTTC. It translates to CASSAPGQGVSEQYF.

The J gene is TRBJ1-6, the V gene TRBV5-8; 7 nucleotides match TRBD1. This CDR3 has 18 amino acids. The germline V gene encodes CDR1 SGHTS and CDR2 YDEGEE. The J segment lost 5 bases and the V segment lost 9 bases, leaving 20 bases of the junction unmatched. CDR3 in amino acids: CATRPEGEGALNNSPLHF. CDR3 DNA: TGTGCCACCCGCCCTGAGGGAGAGGGGGCGCTGAATAATTCACCCCTCCACTTT.

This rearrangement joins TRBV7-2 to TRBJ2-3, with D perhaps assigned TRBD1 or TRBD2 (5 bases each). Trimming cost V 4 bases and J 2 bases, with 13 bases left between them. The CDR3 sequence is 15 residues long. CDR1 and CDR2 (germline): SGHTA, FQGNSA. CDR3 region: CASSSPGTITDTQYF. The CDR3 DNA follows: TGTGCCAGCAGCTCCCCTGGGACCATCACAGATACGCAGTATTTT.

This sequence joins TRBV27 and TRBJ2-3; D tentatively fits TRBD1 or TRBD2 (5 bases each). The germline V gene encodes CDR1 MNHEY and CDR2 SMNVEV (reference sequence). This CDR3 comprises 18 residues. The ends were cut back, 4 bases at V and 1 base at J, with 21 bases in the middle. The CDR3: CASSSFFWSGGGTDTQYF. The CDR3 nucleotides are TGTGCCAGCAGTTCCTTTTTCTGGAGTGGGGGAGGCACAGATACGCAGTATTTT.

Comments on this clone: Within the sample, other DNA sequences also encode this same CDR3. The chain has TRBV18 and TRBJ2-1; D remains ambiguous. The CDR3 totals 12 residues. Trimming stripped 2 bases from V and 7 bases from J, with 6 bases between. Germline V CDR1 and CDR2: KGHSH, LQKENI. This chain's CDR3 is CASSPGGNEQFF. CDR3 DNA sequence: TGTGCCAGCTCACCAGGCGGTAATGAGCAGTTCTTC.

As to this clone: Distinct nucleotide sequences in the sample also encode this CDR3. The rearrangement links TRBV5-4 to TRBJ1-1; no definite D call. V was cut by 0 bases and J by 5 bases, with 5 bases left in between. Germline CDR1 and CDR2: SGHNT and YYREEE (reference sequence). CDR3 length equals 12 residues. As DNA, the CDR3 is TGTGCCAGCAGCTTGGGGCAGACTGAAGCTTTCTTT. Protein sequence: CASSLGQTEAFF.

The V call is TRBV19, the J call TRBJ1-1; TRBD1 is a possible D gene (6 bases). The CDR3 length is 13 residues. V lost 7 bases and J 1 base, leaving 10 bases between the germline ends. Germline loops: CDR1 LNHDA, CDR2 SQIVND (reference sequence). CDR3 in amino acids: CASTIGGNTEAFF. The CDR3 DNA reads TGTGCCAGTACCATAGGGGGGAACACTGAAGCTTTCTTT.

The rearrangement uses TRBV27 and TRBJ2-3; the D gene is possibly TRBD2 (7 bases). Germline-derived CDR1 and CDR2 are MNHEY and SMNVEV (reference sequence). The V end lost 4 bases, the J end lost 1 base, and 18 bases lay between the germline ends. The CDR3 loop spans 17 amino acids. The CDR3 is CASSSILLGGGTDTQYF. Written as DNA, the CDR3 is TGTGCCAGCAGTTCGATCCTACTAGGGGGGGGCACAGATACGCAGTATTTT.

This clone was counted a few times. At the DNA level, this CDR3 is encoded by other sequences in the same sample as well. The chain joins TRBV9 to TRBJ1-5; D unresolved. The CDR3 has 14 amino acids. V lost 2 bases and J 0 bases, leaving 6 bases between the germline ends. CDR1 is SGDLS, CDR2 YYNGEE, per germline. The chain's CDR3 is CASSVTDSNQPQHF. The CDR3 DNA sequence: TGTGCCAGCAGCGTCACCGATAGCAATCAGCCCCAGCATTTT. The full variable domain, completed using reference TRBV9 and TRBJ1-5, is DSGVTQTPKHLITATGQRVTLRCSPRSGDLSVYWYQQSLDQGLQFLIQYYNGEERAKGNILERFSAQQFPDLHSELNLSSLELGDSALYFCASSVTDSNQPQHFGDGTRLSIL.

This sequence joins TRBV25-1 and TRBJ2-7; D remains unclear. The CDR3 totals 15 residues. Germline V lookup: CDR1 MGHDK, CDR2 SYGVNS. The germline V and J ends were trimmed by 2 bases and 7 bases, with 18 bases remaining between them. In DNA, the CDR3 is TGTGCCAGCAGTGAAGTAGGGTATAACTTGGGGGAGCAGTACTTC. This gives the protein CASSEVGYNLGEQYF.

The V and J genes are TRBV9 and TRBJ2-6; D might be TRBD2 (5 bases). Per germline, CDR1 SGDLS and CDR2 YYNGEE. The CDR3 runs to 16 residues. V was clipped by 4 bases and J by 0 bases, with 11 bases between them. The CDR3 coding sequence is TGTGCCAGCAGCATCAGACGGGACTCTGGGGCCAACGTCCTGACTTTC. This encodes CASSIRRDSGANVLTF.

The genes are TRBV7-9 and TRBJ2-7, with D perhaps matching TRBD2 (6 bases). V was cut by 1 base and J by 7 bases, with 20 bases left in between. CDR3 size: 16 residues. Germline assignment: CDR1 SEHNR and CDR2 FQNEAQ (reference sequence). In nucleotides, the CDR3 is TGTGCCAGCAGCTTAGTTTGGCGGGATAGGGTTGGGGAGCAGTACTTC. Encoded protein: CASSLVWRDRVGEQYF.

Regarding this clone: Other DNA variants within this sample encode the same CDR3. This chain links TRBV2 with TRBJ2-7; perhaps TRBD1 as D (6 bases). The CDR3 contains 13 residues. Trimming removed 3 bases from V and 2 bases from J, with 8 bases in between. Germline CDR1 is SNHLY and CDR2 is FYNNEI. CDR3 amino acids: CASSEGAPYEQYF. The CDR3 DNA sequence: TGTGCCAGCAGTGAGGGGGCCCCCTACGAGCAGTACTTC.

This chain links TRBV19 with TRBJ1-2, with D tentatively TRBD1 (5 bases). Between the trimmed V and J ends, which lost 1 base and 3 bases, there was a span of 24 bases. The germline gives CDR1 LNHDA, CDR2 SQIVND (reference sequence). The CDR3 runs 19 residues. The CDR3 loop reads CASSIAWEQVNHHDYGYTF. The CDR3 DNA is TGTGCCAGTAGTATAGCGTGGGAACAGGTAAACCATCATGACTATGGCTACACCTTC. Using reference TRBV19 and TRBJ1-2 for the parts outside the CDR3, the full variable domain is DGGITQSPKYLFRKEGQNVTLSCEQNLNHDAMYWYRQDPGQGLRLIYYSQIVNDFQKGDIAEGYSVSREKKESFPLTVTSAQKNPTAFYLCASSIAWEQVNHHDYGYTFGSGTRLTVV.

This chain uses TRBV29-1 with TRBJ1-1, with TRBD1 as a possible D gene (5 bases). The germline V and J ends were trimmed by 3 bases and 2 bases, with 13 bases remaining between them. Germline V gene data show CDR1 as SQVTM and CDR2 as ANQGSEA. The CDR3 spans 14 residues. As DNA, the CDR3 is TGCAGCGTTGAGGGAGGGACCGATAACACTGAAGCTTTCTTT. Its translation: CSVEGGTDNTEAFF.

The CDR3 spells CSVEAEIINYGYTF. The CDR3 DNA reads as TGCAGCGTTGAAGCTGAAATAATTAACTATGGCTACACCTTC. V and J are TRBV29-1 and TRBJ1-2; D is uncertain. From germline, CDR1 is SQVTM and CDR2 ANQGSEA. The CDR3 sequence is 14 residues long. The V gene lost 1 base and the J gene lost 1 base, with 10 bases spanning the gap.

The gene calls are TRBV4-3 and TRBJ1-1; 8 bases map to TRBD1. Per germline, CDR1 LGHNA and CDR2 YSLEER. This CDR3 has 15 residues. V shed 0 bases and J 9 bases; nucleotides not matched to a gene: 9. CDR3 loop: CASSQDETGARKAFF. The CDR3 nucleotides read TGCGCCAGCAGCCAAGACGAGACAGGGGCTCGAAAAGCTTTCTTT.

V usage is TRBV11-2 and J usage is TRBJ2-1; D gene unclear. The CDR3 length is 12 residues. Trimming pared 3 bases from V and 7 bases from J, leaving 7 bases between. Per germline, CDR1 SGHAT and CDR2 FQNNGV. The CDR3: CASSFIRNEQFF. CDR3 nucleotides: TGTGCCAGCAGCTTTATCCGGAATGAGCAGTTCTTC.